The rows below give T cell receptor beta chains drawn from one sample of a study of shared clonotypes between healthy human individuals. Profiling relied on immunoSEQ multiplex PCR, and the TCRdb table lists in-frame clones only, not all of them. This sample has over a million clones, with about 80% found just once. What was sequenced was memory CD4+ T cells from PBMCs. The source is a man aged 18 to 30 in good health. Some clones in this sample may be carry-over from other donors' samples. Each CDR3 is given with its conserved first and last residue. The D gene is left open where the match is weak. Size is omitted from some rows. Given values are once, few, many or a class for expanded clones.

J: TRBJ1-1; D: .; size: .; V: TRBV5-5; CDR3: CASSLDVGNTEAFF; DNA: TGTGCCAGCAGCTTGGATGTAGGCAACACTGAAGCTTTCTTT
J: TRBJ2-7; D: TRBD1; size: once; V: TRBV13; CDR3: CASSMTGGYEQYF; DNA: TGTGCCAGCAGTATGACAGGGGGCTACGAGCAGTACTTC
J: TRBJ1-2; D: .; size: .; V: TRBV19; CDR3: CASSMTRERGYTF; DNA: TGTGCCAGTAGTATGACGAGGGAGAGGGGCTACACCTTC
J: TRBJ2-2; D: TRBD2; size: .; V: TRBV10-1; CDR3: CASSEAPVVGREGRESCTGELFF; DNA: TGCGCCAGCAGTGAGGCCCCCGTAGTTGGGCGGGAGGGCCGAGAGAGTTGCACCGGGGAGCTGTTTTTT
J: TRBJ2-3; D: .; size: .; V: TRBV7-9; CDR3: CASSLGTPVVDTQYF; DNA: TGTGCCAGCAGCTTAGGGACCCCAGTCGTAGATACGCAGTATTTT
J: TRBJ2-2; D: .; size: .; V: TRBV7-7; CDR3: CASSSTVTGELFF; DNA: TGTGCCAGCAGCTCGACGGTCACCGGGGAGCTGTTTTTT
J: TRBJ1-3; D: .; size: .; V: TRBV30; CDR3: CAWSEVSGNTIYF; DNA: TGTGCCTGGAGCGAAGTCTCTGGAAACACCATATATTTT
J: TRBJ2-7; D: .; size: .; V: TRBV5-1; CDR3: CASSLGRDPSYEQYF; DNA: TGCGCCAGCAGCTTGGGACGGGACCCCTCCTACGAGCAGTACTTC
J: TRBJ2-2; D: TRBD1; size: .; V: TRBV5-1; CDR3: CASSSGQANTGELFF; DNA: TGCGCCAGCAGTTCCGGACAGGCTAACACCGGGGAGCTGTTTTTT
J: TRBJ1-2; D: .; size: .; V: TRBV6-1; CDR3: CASSWQVNYGYTF; DNA: TGTGCCAGCAGCTGGCAGGTTAACTATGGCTACACCTTC
J: TRBJ2-7; D: TRBD2; size: .; V: TRBV2; CDR3: CASSEIALAASDEQYF; DNA: TGTGCCAGCAGTGAAATCGCACTAGCGGCCTCTGATGAGCAGTACTTC
J: TRBJ2-7; D: TRBD1; size: once; V: TRBV28; CDR3: CASSLLGQGGSEQYF; DNA: TGTGCCAGCAGTTTATTGGGACAGGGTGGGTCCGAGCAGTACTTC
J: TRBJ2-7; D: .; size: .; V: TRBV7-6; CDR3: CASSLDDGGYEQYF; DNA: TGTGCCAGCAGCTTAGACGACGGCGGCTACGAGCAGTACTTC
J: TRBJ2-7; D: TRBD1; size: .; V: TRBV5-5; CDR3: CASAGTGWYEQYF; DNA: TGTGCCAGCGCAGGGACAGGGTGGTACGAGCAGTACTTC
J: TRBJ2-1; D: .; size: .; V: TRBV6-4; CDR3: CASSKTASSYNEQFF; DNA: TGTGCCAGCAGTAAGACAGCTAGCTCCTACAATGAGCAGTTCTTC
J: TRBJ1-1; D: TRBD1; size: .; V: TRBV28; CDR3: CATQRTHRGVGTEAFF; DNA: TGTGCCACCCAGAGGACTCACAGGGGAGTAGGCACTGAAGCTTTCTTT
J: TRBJ1-1; D: .; size: .; V: TRBV7-9; CDR3: CASGGGGTEAFF; DNA: TGTGCCTCCGGCGGGGGGGGCACTGAAGCTTTCTTT
J: TRBJ1-1; D: TRBD1; size: .; V: TRBV19; CDR3: CASSKTGVNTEAFF; DNA: TGTGCCAGTAGTAAAACAGGGGTGAACACTGAAGCTTTCTTT
J: TRBJ2-7; D: .; size: .; V: TRBV25-1; CDR3: CASTHDSHSYEQYF; DNA: TGTGCCAGCACCCATGACAGCCACTCCTACGAGCAGTACTTC
J: TRBJ1-1; D: .; size: few; V: TRBV4-3; CDR3: CASSQVVGYLNTEAFF; DNA: TGCGCCAGCAGCCAGGTAGTAGGATATCTGAACACTGAAGCTTTCTTT
J: TRBJ2-2; D: .; size: once; V: TRBV28; CDR3: CASSLFPARGERNTGELFF; DNA: TGTGCCAGCAGTTTATTCCCTGCAAGGGGGGAACGGAACACCGGGGAGCTGTTTTTT
J: TRBJ1-1; D: TRBD1; size: .; V: TRBV28; CDR3: CASRTQGGGTEAFF; DNA: TGTGCCAGCAGGACACAGGGGGGGGGAACTGAAGCTTTCTTT
J: TRBJ2-1; D: .; size: once; V: TRBV5-1; CDR3: CASSLGGHNEQFF; DNA: TGCGCCAGCAGCTTGGGTGGGCACAATGAGCAGTTCTTC
J: TRBJ1-5; D: .; size: once; V: TRBV25-1; CDR3: CASSGPGGPQHF; DNA: TGTGCCAGCAGCGGTCCCGGTGGCCCCCAGCATTTT
J: TRBJ1-1; D: .; size: .; V: TRBV11-2; CDR3: CASSLVVGTEAFF; DNA: TGTGCCAGCAGCTTAGTAGTCGGTACTGAAGCTTTCTTT
J: TRBJ2-6; D: .; size: .; V: TRBV28; CDR3: CASSPPITSSGANVLTF; DNA: TGTGCCAGCAGTCCACCGATCACTAGCTCTGGGGCCAACGTCCTGACTTTC
J: TRBJ2-7; D: TRBD1; size: .; V: TRBV27; CDR3: CASSRPGGPTYEQYF; DNA: TGTGCCAGCAGTCGACCAGGGGGCCCTACCTACGAGCAGTACTTC
J: TRBJ2-2; D: .; size: .; V: TRBV19; CDR3: CASSITVTNTGELFF; DNA: TGTGCCAGTAGTATAACAGTAACGAACACCGGGGAGCTGTTTTTT
J: TRBJ2-5; D: TRBD1; size: .; V: TRBV5-1; CDR3: CASSLGGGLPQETQYF; DNA: TGCGCCAGCAGCTTGGGAGGGGGCCTACCACAAGAGACCCAGTACTTC
J: TRBJ1-1; D: .; size: .; V: TRBV9; CDR3: CASSVDSNTEAFF; DNA: TGTGCCAGCAGCGTAGACTCGAACACTGAAGCTTTCTTT
J: TRBJ1-5; D: TRBD1; size: .; V: TRBV7-8; CDR3: CASSLAGTGIQPQHF; DNA: TGTGCCAGCAGCTTAGCCGGGACAGGGATACAGCCCCAGCATTTT
J: TRBJ2-1; D: TRBD2; size: .; V: TRBV7-2; CDR3: CASSLVIVPGGPREQFF; DNA: TGTGCCAGCAGCTTAGTCATCGTGCCGGGAGGGCCACGTGAGCAGTTCTTC
J: TRBJ2-5; D: .; size: .; V: TRBV30; CDR3: CAWSVWTVETQYF; DNA: TGTGCCTGGAGTGTGTGGACCGTAGAGACCCAGTACTTC
J: TRBJ2-1; D: .; size: .; V: TRBV28; CDR3: CASSSSGLAGGEGSYNEQFF; DNA: .
J: TRBJ2-5; D: .; size: .; V: TRBV11-2; CDR3: CASSLVVSSNQETQYF; DNA: TGTGCCAGCAGCTTAGTGGTGTCCTCGAACCAAGAGACCCAGTACTTC
J: TRBJ2-2; D: .; size: .; V: TRBV5-1; CDR3: CASSKQGPTNTGELFF; DNA: TGCGCCAGCAGTAAACAGGGCCCTACGAACACCGGGGAGCTGTTTTTT
J: TRBJ2-5; D: TRBD2; size: once; V: TRBV5-4; CDR3: CASSLRSPGGETQYF; DNA: TGTGCCAGCAGCTTGAGGTCCCCCGGGGGGGAGACCCAGTACTTC
J: TRBJ2-7; D: .; size: .; V: TRBV7-2; CDR3: CASSSTRDIGDEQYF; DNA: TGTGCCAGCAGCTCGACCCGGGACATTGGGGACGAGCAGTACTTC
J: TRBJ2-6; D: .; size: .; V: TRBV18; CDR3: CASSPPPSGANVLTF; DNA: TGTGCCAGCTCACCACCGCCATCTGGGGCCAACGTCCTGACTTTC
J: TRBJ2-5; D: .; size: .; V: TRBV2; CDR3: CASSDLAETQYF; DNA: TGTGCCAGCAGTGATCTGGCAGAGACCCAGTACTTC
J: TRBJ1-5; D: .; size: once; V: TRBV18; CDR3: CASSLGGRGNQPQHF; DNA: TGTGCCAGCTCATTGGGGGGAAGAGGCAATCAGCCCCAGCATTTT
J: TRBJ2-7; D: .; size: .; V: TRBV7-2; CDR3: CASSRDSRSSSYEQYF; DNA: TGTGCCAGCAGCCGGGACTCTCGCAGTAGCTCCTACGAGCAGTACTTC
J: TRBJ1-6; D: TRBD1; size: .; V: TRBV5-1; CDR3: CASSLAGDSNSPLHF; DNA: TGCGCCAGCAGCTTGGCCGGGGACAGTAATTCACCCCTCCACTTT
J: TRBJ2-3; D: .; size: many; V: TRBV5-1; CDR3: CASSFRDTDTQYF; DNA: TGCGCCAGCAGCTTCCGGGACACAGATACGCAGTATTTT
J: TRBJ2-5; D: .; size: .; V: TRBV29-1; CDR3: CSVKIGTDQETQYF; DNA: TGCAGCGTTAAAATCGGTACAGACCAAGAGACCCAGTACTTC
J: TRBJ1-3; D: .; size: .; V: TRBV2; CDR3: CASSGRQNSGNTIYF; DNA: TGTGCCAGCAGCGGACGACAGAACTCTGGAAACACCATATATTTT
J: TRBJ2-1; D: TRBD2; size: .; V: TRBV5-5; CDR3: CASSLHSGAPRYNEQFF; DNA: TGTGCCAGCAGCTTGCATAGCGGGGCCCCCCGGTACAATGAGCAGTTCTTC
J: TRBJ1-2; D: .; size: .; V: TRBV6-5; CDR3: CASRAGPNYGYTF; DNA: TGTGCCAGCAGGGCGGGTCCTAACTATGGCTACACCTTC
J: TRBJ2-3; D: TRBD2; size: .; V: TRBV7-2; CDR3: CASSPGTSGTQYF; DNA: TGTGCCAGCAGCCCCGGGACTAGCGGTACGCAGTATTTT
J: TRBJ2-7; D: TRBD2; size: few; V: TRBV4-1; CDR3: CASSQAGGGTFGSEQYF; DNA: TGCGCCAGCAGCCAAGCGGGGGGAGGCACTTTTGGGTCCGAGCAGTACTTC
J: TRBJ2-1; D: TRBD1; size: .; V: TRBV5-4; CDR3: CASSPDRVGNEQFF; DNA: TGTGCCAGCAGCCCTGACAGGGTGGGGAATGAGCAGTTCTTC
J: TRBJ1-3; D: .; size: once; V: TRBV5-1; CDR3: CASSMDGSWPNTIYF; DNA: TGCGCCAGCAGCATGGACGGATCTTGGCCTAACACCATATATTTT